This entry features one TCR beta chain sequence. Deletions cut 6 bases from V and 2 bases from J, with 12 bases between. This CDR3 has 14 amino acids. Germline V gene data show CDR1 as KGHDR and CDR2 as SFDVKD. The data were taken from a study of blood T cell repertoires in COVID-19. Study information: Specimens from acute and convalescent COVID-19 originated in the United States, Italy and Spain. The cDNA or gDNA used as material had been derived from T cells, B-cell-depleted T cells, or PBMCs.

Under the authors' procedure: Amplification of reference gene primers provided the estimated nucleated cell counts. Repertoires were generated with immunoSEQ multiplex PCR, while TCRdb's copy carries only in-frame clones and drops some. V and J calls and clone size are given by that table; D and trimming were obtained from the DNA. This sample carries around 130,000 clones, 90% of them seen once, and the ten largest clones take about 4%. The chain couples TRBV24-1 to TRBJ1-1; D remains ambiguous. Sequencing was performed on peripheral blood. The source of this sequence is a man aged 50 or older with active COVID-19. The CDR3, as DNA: TGTGCCACCAGTCCCGCCGAGAGTAACACTGAAGCTTTCTTT. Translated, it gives CATSPAESNTEAFF.